These 9 T cell receptor beta chains originate from one sample sequenced in a study of T-cell reconstitution after alpha-beta-depleted transplantation in children (dated by TCRdb to the mid-2010s). The library relied on PCR. TCRdb records Illumina HiSeq 2500 as the sequencer. To normalize quantification of the TCRbeta repertoire, the TCR libraries were built with molecular barcoding that relied on unique molecular identifiers. The public reads were reanalyzed by TCRdb: fastp trimming at Q25, MiXCR alignment, in-frame beta chains only. Rows are unified per CDR3 protein, each entry keeping the most common DNA and genes. This sample is represented by 100,000 or so distinct CDR3 sequences; around 6.1% of them were singletons. In total, the top ten clones hold about 6% of the sample. The time point label of this sample denotes: day 60 (about 2 months) after transplantation. Taken with the paper, the label for treatment or condition translates to: allogeneic hematopoietic cell transplantation with graft depleted of TCRalphabeta T cells and CD19 B cells.

The sequenced sample was PBMCs, mostly from graft donor cells, obtained 60 days after TCRalphabeta/CD19-depleted stem cell transplant. The source is a female patient aged 2-9 years who had a stem cell transplant for Fanconi anemia, so the T cells may come from the graft donor.

On this clonotype itself: A much larger clone lies a single base off, so this may be a read error. Because it lacks the conserved phenylalanine or tryptophan at the end, this CDR3 is likely a read error. The chain couples TRBV6-5 to TRBJ2-7; possibly TRBD1 for D (6 bases). CDR1 is MNHEY and CDR2 is SVGAGI in the germline V gene. The length of the CDR3 is 14 residues. V dropped 2 bases and J dropped 4 bases, with 12 bases sitting between them. The CDR3 loop reads CASSYAGGEYEQYS. DNA of the CDR3: TGTGCCAGCAGTTACGCTGGGGGCGAGTACGAGCAGTACTCC.

In this sample, this clonotype turned up a few times. The chain couples TRBV6-1 to TRBJ2-2; D ambiguous. The V end was cut by 5 bases, the J end by 2 bases, with 9 bases between. CDR1 MNHNS and CDR2 SASEGT come from the germline V gene. CDR3 length: 14 residues. The CDR3 sequence is CASSPLFNTGELFF. In DNA form, the CDR3 reads TGTGCCAGCAGTCCGCTATTCAACACCGGGGAGCTGTTTTTT.

This clonotype has at least ten counts. The V and J genes are TRBV7-9 and TRBJ2-3; 9 bases agree with TRBD2. Trimming at V came to 7 bases and at J to 2 bases, leaving 10 bases not matched to a gene. Germline V lookup: CDR1 SEHNR, CDR2 FQNEAQ (reference sequence). This CDR3 has 16 amino acids. The CDR3 loop reads CASTSGDGGYTDTQYF. CDR3 bases: TGTGCCAGCACTAGCGGGGACGGGGGGTACACAGATACGCAGTATTTT.

This clonotype was seen repeatedly, ten times or more. The chain recombines TRBV7-7 with TRBJ2-3; D uncertain. V lost 1 base and J 1 base, leaving 9 bases between the germline ends. Germline assignment: CDR1 SSHAT and CDR2 FNYEAQ (reference sequence). This CDR3 has 15 amino acids. Here the CDR3 DNA reads TGTGCCAGCAGCTTAGGAGGCTTGGGCACAGATACGCAGTATTTT. Its protein product is CASSLGGLGTDTQYF.

The chain uses TRBV3-1 and TRBJ1-4; possibly TRBD1 for D (6 bases). The CDR3 is 14 amino acids. Germline V gene lookup returns CDR1 LGHDT and CDR2 YNNKEL (reference sequence). V gave up 10 bases and J gave up 4 bases, with 16 bases separating them. The DNA for the CDR3 is TGTGCCACCAGAAAGGGGGGGGTTAATGAAAAACTGTTTTTT. Translated, it gives CATRKGGVNEKLFF.

This clonotype has at least ten counts. J is TRBJ2-3 and V is TRBV7-8; D may match TRBD1 or TRBD2 (5 bases each). V was cut by 1 base and J by 2 bases, with 16 bases left in between. This CDR3 has 17 residues. Germline loops: CDR1 SGHVS, CDR2 FQNEAQ. In DNA, the CDR3 is TGTGCCAGCAGCTTAGTTTTGCGTGGGGGATACACAGATACGCAGTATTTT. It translates to CASSLVLRGGYTDTQYF.

This clonotype appeared many times. CDR3 in amino acids: CASSPRQGSHEKLFF. CDR3 nucleotide sequence: TGTGCCAGCAGCCCCAGACAGGGTAGCCATGAAAAACTGTTTTTT. The chain combines TRBV7-9 with TRBJ1-4; 7 nucleotides match TRBD1. The CDR3 has 15 residues. The V gene end was trimmed by 5 bases and the J gene end by 6 bases; junction bases not matched to a gene: 9. CDR1 is SEHNR and CDR2 is FQNEAQ in the germline V gene (reference sequence).

This clonotype was counted at least ten times. V and J are TRBV12-3 or TRBV12-4 and TRBJ2-3; 11 positions match TRBD2. The CDR3 has 15 residues. Trimming removed 7 bases from V and 1 base from J; junction bases left unmatched: 4. The CDR3 loop is CASTPGLAGTDTQYF. Written as DNA, the CDR3 is TGTGCCAGCACCCCGGGACTAGCGGGCACAGATACGCAGTATTTT.

The table lists this clonotype with many counts. For the CDR3, the DNA is TGCAGTCCCCGAGCGGTGGTGGAAGCAGATACGCAGTATTTT. This sequence encodes CSPRAVVEADTQYF. V and J are TRBV20-1 and TRBJ2-3; D perhaps matches TRBD2 (5 bases). Germline V gene sequence: CDR1 DFQATT, CDR2 SNEGSKA (reference sequence). Trimming shortened V by 8 bases and J by 4 bases, and 19 bases separated the two germline ends. The CDR3 totals 14 residues.